One and the same sample provided the 7 T cell receptor beta chains below, sequenced in a study of T cell responses to AZD1222 COVID-19 vaccine. Here immunoSEQ multiplex PCR was the method, and the copy in TCRdb shows in-frame clones only, minus some. The data show some 120,000 clones, just over 85% seen once. The sequencing used peripheral blood, collected on day 0 of AZD1222 vaccination. These receptors were collected from an adult in good health.

V and J are TRBV5-6 and TRBJ2-5; 9 positions agree with TRBD2. Germline V gives CDR1 SGHDT, CDR2 YYEEEE. The ends lost 1 base at V and 2 bases at J; junction bases unmatched: 6. The CDR3 length is 16 residues. The CDR3 nucleotides are TGTGCCAGCAGCTTGTGGACTAGCGAGATACAAGAGACCCAGTACTTC. Translated: CASSLWTSEIQETQYF.

The rearrangement links TRBV28 to TRBJ2-5, with TRBD1 as a possible D gene (6 bases). V was trimmed by 4 bases and J by 5 bases, leaving 14 bases between them. Germline CDR1 is MDHEN and CDR2 is SYDVKM. The CDR3 loop spans 14 amino acids. Here the CDR3 DNA reads TGTGCCAGCAGTTCTGGACAGAGCCGGGAGACCCAGTACTTC. Translated, it gives CASSSGQSRETQYF. The variable domain in full, completed from reference TRBV28 and TRBJ2-5, reads DVKVTQSSRYLVKRTGEKVFLECVQDMDHENMFWYRQDPGLGLRLIYFSYDVKMKEKGDIPEGYSVSREKKERFSLILESASTNQTSMYLCASSSGQSRETQYFGPGTRLLVL.

The V gene is TRBV7-3, the J gene TRBJ2-2; D may be TRBD1 (5 bases). The CDR3 length is 14 residues. Germline CDR1 and CDR2: SGHTA and FQGTGA. V was cut by 5 bases and J by 4 bases, with 11 bases left in between. The CDR3 spells CASSTYQGTGELFF. CDR3 sequence (DNA): TGTGCCAGCAGCACTTACCAGGGCACCGGGGAGCTGTTTTTT.

The J gene is TRBJ1-6, the V gene TRBV6-5; D may be TRBD1 (5 bases). CDR3 length: 14 residues. V shed 6 bases and J shed 5 bases, with 11 bases lying between them. Germline V gives CDR1 MNHEY, CDR2 SVGAGI. CDR3: CASRGEANNSPLHF. The CDR3 DNA sequence: TGTGCCAGCAGGGGGGAGGCCAATAATTCACCCCTCCACTTT.

The chain uses TRBV6-5 and TRBJ1-6; D might be TRBD1 (6 bases). CDR1 is MNHEY, CDR2 SVGAGI, per germline. Deletions cut 5 bases from V and 14 bases from J, with 16 bases between. The CDR3 extends over 13 amino acids. The CDR3 protein is CASSPQGHGTLHF. CDR3 nucleotides: TGTGCCAGCAGTCCACAGGGCCACGGGACCCTCCACTTT.

The chain carries TRBV6-2 or TRBV6-3 and TRBJ2-7, with a possible D match to TRBD2 (5 bases). The CDR3 is 16 amino acids. The germline V gene has CDR1 MNHEY and CDR2 SVGEGT. Trimming pared 3 bases from V and 3 bases from J, leaving 18 bases between. The CDR3 DNA follows: TGTGCCAGCAGTTATACCCCGGAGCGGATCAACTACGAGCAGTACTTC. It yields the protein CASSYTPERINYEQYF.

V usage is TRBV6-5 and J usage is TRBJ1-2; TRBD1 agrees at 7 bases. V trimming: 2 bases; J trimming: 4 bases; junction bases outside the gene matches: 1. The CDR3 contains 13 residues. Germline assignment: CDR1 MNHEY and CDR2 SVGAGI. CDR3 protein: CASSYGQVYGYTF. CDR3 sequence (DNA): TGTGCCAGCAGTTACGGACAGGTCTATGGCTACACCTTC.